This T cell receptor beta chain emerged from a study of shared T cell receptors in the human thymus. Trimming removed 4 bases from V and 5 bases from J; junction bases left unmatched: 1. This CDR3 has 12 residues. Germline values: CDR1 SGHDT, CDR2 YYEEEE. The table came from immunoSEQ multiplex PCR; TCRdb's copy has only in-frame clones and leaves some out. Found here are hundreds of thousands of clones, around 87% of them singletons; the top ten hold just under 0.0095%. This clone came up once. These data also featured in a second study, about human thymus T cells. That study reports: Thymus tissue was removed during corrective cardiac surgery. In unrelated individuals, thymic repertoires overlapped highly, according to related research.

The TCR originated in a boy younger than two with a congenital heart defect. Sequenced input: thymocytes. The V gene is TRBV5-6, the J gene TRBJ1-1; 8 bases align to TRBD1. The CDR3 bases are TGTGCCAGCAGCGGGGACAGGACTGAAGCTTTCTTT. Translating it yields CASSGDRTEAFF.